This TCR beta chain comes out of a study of blood T cell repertoires in COVID-19. Study summary: Nucleic acid was either cDNA or gDNA, and it came from T cells, B-cell-depleted T cells, or PBMCs.

Germline-derived CDR1 and CDR2 are SGHTS and YDEGEE. With 2 bases clipped from V and 5 bases from J, the junction kept 1 base outside the gene matches. CDR3 length: 13 residues. Original processing notes: Reference gene primer amplification gave nucleated cell count estimates. Profiling relied on immunoSEQ multiplex PCR, and the TCRdb table lists in-frame clones only, not all of them. D and trimming come from the DNA, and the V and J calls and clone size come from that table. The sample consists of around 150,000 clones, around 90% of them appearing once. Material for sequencing was peripheral blood. This sequence was found in a woman in her sixties with active or convalescent COVID-19. This chain connects TRBV5-8 to TRBJ1-5; 7 bases line up with TRBD1. The CDR3 region has the DNA TGTGCCAGCAGCTTCGACAGGGATCAGCCCCAGCATTTT. This gives the protein CASSFDRDQPQHF.